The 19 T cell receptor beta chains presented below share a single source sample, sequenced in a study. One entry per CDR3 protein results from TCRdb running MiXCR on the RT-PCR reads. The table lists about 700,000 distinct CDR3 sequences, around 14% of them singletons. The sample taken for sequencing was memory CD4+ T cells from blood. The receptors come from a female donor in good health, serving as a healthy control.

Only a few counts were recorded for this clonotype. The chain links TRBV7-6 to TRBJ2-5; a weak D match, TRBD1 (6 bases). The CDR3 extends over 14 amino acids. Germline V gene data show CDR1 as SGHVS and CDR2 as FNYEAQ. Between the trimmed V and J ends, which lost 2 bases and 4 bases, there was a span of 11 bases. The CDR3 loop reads CASSLTGTRETQYF. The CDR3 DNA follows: TGTGCCAGCAGCTTAACCGGGACAAGAGAGACCCAGTACTTC.

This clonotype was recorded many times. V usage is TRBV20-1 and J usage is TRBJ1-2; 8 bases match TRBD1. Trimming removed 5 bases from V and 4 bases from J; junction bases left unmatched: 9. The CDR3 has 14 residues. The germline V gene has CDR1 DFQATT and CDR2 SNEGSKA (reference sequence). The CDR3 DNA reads TGCAGTGCTTCCACAGGGGGGGCTTTCTATGGCTACACCTTC. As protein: CSASTGGAFYGYTF.

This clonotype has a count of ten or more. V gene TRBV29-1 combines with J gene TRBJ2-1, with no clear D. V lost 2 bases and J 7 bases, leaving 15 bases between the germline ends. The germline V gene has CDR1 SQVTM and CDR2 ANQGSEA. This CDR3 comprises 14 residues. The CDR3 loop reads CSVERNAVGNEQFF. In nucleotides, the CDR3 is TGCAGCGTTGAACGTAACGCGGTTGGGAATGAGCAGTTCTTC.

The CDR3, as DNA: TGTGCCAGCAGTTTATCTGGGGCTCTGAGGGAGCAGTACTTC. Translation: CASSLSGALREQYF. The chain uses TRBV27 and TRBJ2-7; possibly TRBD1 for D (5 bases). V was cut by 0 bases and J by 7 bases, with 13 bases left in between. Per the germline V gene, CDR1 is MNHEY and CDR2 is SMNVEV (reference sequence). The CDR3 loop spans 14 amino acids.

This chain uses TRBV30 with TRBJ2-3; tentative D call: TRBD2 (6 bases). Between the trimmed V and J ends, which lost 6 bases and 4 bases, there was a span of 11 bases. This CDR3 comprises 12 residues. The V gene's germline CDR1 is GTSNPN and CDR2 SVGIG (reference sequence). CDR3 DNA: TGTGCCTGCGATCGGGGGTCAGATACGCAGTATTTT. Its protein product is CACDRGSDTQYF.

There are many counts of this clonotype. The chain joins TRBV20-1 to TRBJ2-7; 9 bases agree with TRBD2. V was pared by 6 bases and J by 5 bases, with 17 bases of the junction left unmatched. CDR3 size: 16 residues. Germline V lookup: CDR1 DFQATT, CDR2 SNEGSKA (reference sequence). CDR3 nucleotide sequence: TGCAGTGCCTACCCAGGGGCGGCGGGAGGGCCCCACGAGCAGTACTTC. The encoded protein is CSAYPGAAGGPHEQYF.

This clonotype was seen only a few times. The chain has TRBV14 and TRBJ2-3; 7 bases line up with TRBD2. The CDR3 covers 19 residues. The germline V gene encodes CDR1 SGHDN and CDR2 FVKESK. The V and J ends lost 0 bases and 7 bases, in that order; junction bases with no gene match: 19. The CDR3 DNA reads TGTGCCAGCAGCCAAGACCATCACTCTCTAGCGGCAGCACAAAATACGCAGTATTTT. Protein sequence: CASSQDHHSLAAAQNTQYF.

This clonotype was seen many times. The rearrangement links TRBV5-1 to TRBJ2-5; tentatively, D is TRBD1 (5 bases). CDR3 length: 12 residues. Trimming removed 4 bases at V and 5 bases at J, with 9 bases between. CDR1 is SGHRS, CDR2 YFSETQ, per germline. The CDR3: CASSQDTETQYF. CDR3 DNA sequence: TGCGCCAGCAGCCAGGACACCGAGACCCAGTACTTC. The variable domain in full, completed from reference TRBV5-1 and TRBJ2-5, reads KAGVTQTPRYLIKTRGQQVTLSCSPISGHRSVSWYQQTPGQGLQFLFEYFSETQRNKGNFPGRFSGRQFSNSRSEMNVSTLELGDSALYLCASSQDTETQYFGPGTRLLVL.

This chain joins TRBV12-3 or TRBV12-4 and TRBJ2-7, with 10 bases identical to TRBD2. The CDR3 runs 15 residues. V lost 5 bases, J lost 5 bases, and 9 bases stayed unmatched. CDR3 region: CASSLGQGLANEQYF. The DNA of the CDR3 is TGTGCCAGCAGTCTAGGGCAGGGACTAGCGAACGAGCAGTACTTC.

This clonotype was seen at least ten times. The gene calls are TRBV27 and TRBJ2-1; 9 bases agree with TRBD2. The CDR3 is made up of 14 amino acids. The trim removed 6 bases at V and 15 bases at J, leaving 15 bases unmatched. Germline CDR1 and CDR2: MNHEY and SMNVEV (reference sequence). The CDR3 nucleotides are TGTGCCAGCAGCACCTCGGAGCGGGAGGCCAGACCGTTCTTC. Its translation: CASSTSEREARPFF.

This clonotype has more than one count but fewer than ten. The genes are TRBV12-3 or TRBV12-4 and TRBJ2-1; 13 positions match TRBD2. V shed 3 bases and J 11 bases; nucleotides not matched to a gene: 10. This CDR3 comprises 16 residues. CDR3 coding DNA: TGTGCCAGCAGTTTTCCCCCGGGACTAGCGGGATTGCAGCAGTTCTTC. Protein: CASSFPPGLAGLQQFF.

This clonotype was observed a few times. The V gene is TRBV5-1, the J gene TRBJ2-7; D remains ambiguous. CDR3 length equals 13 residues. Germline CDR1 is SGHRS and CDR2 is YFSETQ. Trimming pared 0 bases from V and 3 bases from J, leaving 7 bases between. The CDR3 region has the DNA TGCGCCAGCAGCTTGGCCTTCCACTACGAGCAGTACTTC. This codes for CASSLAFHYEQYF. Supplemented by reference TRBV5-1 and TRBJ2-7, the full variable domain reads KAGVTQTPRYLIKTRGQQVTLSCSPISGHRSVSWYQQTPGQGLQFLFEYFSETQRNKGNFPGRFSGRQFSNSRSEMNVSTLELGDSALYLCASSLAFHYEQYFGPGTRLTVT.

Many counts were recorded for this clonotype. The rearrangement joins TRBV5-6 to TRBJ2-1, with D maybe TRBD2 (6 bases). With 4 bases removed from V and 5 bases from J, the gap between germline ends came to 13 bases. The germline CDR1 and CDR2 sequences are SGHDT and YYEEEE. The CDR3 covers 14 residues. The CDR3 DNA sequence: TGTGCCAGCAGCCTCTTGGAGGGGAACAATGAGCAGTTCTTC. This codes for CASSLLEGNNEQFF.

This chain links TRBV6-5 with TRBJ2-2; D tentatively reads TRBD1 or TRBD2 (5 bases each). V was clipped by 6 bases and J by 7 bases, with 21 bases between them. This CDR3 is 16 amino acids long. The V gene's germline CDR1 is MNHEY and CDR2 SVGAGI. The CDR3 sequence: CASRPRGAGTDGELFF. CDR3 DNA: TGTGCCAGCAGGCCCCGTGGGGCAGGGACGGACGGGGAGCTGTTTTTT.

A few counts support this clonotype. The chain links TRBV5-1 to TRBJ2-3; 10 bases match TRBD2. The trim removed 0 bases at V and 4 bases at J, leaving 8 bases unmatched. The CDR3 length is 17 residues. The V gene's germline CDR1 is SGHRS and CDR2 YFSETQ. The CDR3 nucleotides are TGCGCCAGCAGCTTGGAGCTAGCGGGAGCGGGTGCAGATACGCAGTATTTT. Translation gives CASSLELAGAGADTQYF.

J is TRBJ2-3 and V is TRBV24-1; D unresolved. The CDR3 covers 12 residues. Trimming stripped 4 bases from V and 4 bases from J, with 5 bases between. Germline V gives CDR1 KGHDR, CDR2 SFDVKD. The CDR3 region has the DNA TGTGCCACCAGTGAGTGGTCAGATACGCAGTATTTT. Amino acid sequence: CATSEWSDTQYF.

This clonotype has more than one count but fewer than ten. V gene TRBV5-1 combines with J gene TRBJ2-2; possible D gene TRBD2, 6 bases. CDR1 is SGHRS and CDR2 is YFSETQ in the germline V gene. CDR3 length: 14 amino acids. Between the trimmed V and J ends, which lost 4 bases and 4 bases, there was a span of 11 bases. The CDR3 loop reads CASSQKTSTGELFF. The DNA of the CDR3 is TGCGCCAGCAGCCAAAAGACTAGCACCGGGGAGCTGTTTTTT.

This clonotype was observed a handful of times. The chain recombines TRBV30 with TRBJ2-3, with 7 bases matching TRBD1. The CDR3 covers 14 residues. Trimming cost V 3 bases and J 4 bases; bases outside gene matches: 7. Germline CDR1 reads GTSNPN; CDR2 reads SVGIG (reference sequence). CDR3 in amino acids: CAWRSQGDADTQYF. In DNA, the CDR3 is TGTGCCTGGAGATCTCAGGGGGACGCAGATACGCAGTATTTT.

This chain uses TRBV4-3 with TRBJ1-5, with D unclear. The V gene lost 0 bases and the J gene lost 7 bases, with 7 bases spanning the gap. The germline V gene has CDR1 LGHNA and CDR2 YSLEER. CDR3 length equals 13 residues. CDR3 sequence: CASSQDLEQPQHF. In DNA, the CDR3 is TGCGCCAGCAGCCAAGATTTAGAGCAGCCCCAGCATTTT.